One sample yielded the 7 T cell receptor beta chains listed below, sequenced in a study of vaccination and CD4 T cells after COVID-19. Treatment here: roughly 11-day PBMC culture with coronavirus spike peptide pools or control peptides (ViraFEST assay). The Oncomine TCR Beta short-read assay generated sequence data from the DNA of cultured CD4+ T cells. TCRdb re-analysed the PCR reads in MiXCR, keeping a single row per CDR3 protein. This table has approximately 2,800 distinct CDR3 sequences, around 80% appearing once. The antigens of these receptors remain unknown. The sequenced sample consisted of CD4+ T cells from blood, cultured in vitro. Every receptor here comes from a human donor who had recovered from COVID-19.

The gene calls are TRBV7-9 and TRBJ2-2; the match to TRBD2 covers 10 bases. V dropped 4 bases and J dropped 3; count of bases not matched to a gene: 11. The CDR3 contains 18 residues. CDR1 and CDR2 (germline): SEHNR, FQNEAQ (reference sequence). This chain's CDR3 is CASSSGRIGLADTGELFF. DNA of the CDR3: TGTGCCAGCAGCTCGGGACGGATTGGACTAGCGGACACCGGGGAGCTGTTTTTT.

The rearrangement uses TRBV7-2 and TRBJ1-2, with TRBD1 identical over 7 bases. Germline CDR1 reads SGHTA; CDR2 reads FQGNSA. This CDR3 contains 15 residues. Trimming at V came to 4 bases and at J to 0 bases, leaving 5 bases not matched to a gene. CDR3 coding DNA: TGTGCCAGCAGCTCCCAGGGGGGCCCTAACTATGGCTACACCTTC. As protein: CASSSQGGPNYGYTF. Drawing the rest from reference TRBV7-2 and TRBJ1-2, the complete variable domain is GAGVSQSPSNKVTEKGKDVELRCDPISGHTALYWYRQSLGQGLEFLIYFQGNSAPDKSGLPSDRFSAERTGGSVSTLTIQRTQQEDSAVYLCASSSQGGPNYGYTFGSGTRLTVV.

V gene TRBV18 combines with J gene TRBJ2-7, with TRBD2 matching 8 bases. Germline V gives CDR1 KGHSH, CDR2 LQKENI. This CDR3 is 16 amino acids long. The ends lost 4 bases at V and 0 bases at J; junction bases unmatched: 8. CDR3 amino acids: CASSLGGGSSSYEQYF. The CDR3 bases are TGTGCCAGCTCACTCGGGGGGGGCTCAAGCTCCTACGAGCAGTACTTC.

The rearrangement uses TRBV20-1 and TRBJ2-3, with unresolved D. With 2 bases removed from V and 4 bases from J, the gap between germline ends came to 10 bases. Per the germline V gene, CDR1 is DFQATT and CDR2 is SNEGSKA (reference sequence). The CDR3 sequence is 13 residues long. The CDR3 region has the DNA TGCAGTGCTAGAACCACAGTACCAGATACGCAGTATTTT. Translating gives CSARTTVPDTQYF.

The rearrangement joins TRBV3-1 to TRBJ2-1, with D possibly TRBD1 on 5 matching bases. This CDR3 region has 13 residues. Trimming took 3 bases from V and 7 from J, leaving 10 bases between them. Germline CDR1 LGHDT, CDR2 YNNKEL (reference sequence). The CDR3 DNA sequence: TGTGCCAGCAGCCACCCAAACAGGAATGAGCAGTTCTTC. This translates into CASSHPNRNEQFF.

J is TRBJ2-7 and V is TRBV7-2; 7 bases match TRBD1. The germline V gene has CDR1 SGHTA and CDR2 FQGNSA. Trimming took 5 bases from V and 0 from J; bases not matched to a gene: 7. CDR3 length: 15 residues. The CDR3 loop reads CASSPRRDSSYEQYF. In DNA, the CDR3 is TGTGCCAGCAGCCCCCGACGGGACAGCTCCTACGAGCAGTACTTC. Complete variable domain (other parts from reference TRBV7-2 and TRBJ2-7): GAGVSQSPSNKVTEKGKDVELRCDPISGHTALYWYRQSLGQGLEFLIYFQGNSAPDKSGLPSDRFSAERTGGSVSTLTIQRTQQEDSAVYLCASSPRRDSSYEQYFGPGTRLTVT.

The chain is built from TRBV6-5 and TRBJ1-2; D is undetermined. CDR3 length equals 15 residues. Per the germline V gene, CDR1 is MNHEY and CDR2 is SVGAGI. Trimming cost V 0 bases and J 1 base, with 9 bases left between them. For the CDR3, the DNA is TGTGCCAGCAGTTACTCCCTGTCCCTTAACTATGGCTACACCTTC. Protein product: CASSYSLSLNYGYTF.